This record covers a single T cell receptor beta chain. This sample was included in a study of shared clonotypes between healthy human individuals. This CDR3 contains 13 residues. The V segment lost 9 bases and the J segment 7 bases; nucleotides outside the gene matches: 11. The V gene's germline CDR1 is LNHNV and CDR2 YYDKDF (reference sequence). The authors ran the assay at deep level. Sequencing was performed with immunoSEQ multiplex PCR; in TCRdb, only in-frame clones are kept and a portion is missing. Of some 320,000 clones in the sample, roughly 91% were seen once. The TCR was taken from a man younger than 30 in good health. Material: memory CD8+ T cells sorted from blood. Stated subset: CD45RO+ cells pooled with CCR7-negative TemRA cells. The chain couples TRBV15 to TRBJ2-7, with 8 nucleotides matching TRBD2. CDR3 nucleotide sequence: TGTGCCACGACCTCCGGGGGGGAAGAAGAGCAGTACTTC. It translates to CATTSGGEEEQYF.